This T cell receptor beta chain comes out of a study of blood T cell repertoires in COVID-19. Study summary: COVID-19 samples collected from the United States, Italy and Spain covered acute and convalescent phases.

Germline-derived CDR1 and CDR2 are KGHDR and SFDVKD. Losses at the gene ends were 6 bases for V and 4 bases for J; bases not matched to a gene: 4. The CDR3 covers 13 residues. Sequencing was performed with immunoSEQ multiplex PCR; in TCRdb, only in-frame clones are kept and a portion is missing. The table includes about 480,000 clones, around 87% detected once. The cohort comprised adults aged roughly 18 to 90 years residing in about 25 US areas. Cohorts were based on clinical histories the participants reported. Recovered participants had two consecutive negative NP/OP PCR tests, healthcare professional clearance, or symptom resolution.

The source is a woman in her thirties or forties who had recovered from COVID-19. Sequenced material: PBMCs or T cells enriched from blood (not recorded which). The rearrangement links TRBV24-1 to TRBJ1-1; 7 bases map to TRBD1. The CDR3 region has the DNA TGTGCCACCAGTCAGGGGGGAGGCACTGAAGCTTTCTTT. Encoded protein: CATSQGGGTEAFF.